This T cell receptor (beta chain) was recovered during a study of T-cell reconstitution after alpha-beta-depleted transplantation in children. Findings of the study overall: After transplant, at about two months, alpha-beta T cells were reportedly derived from several hundred expanded graft clones. Some patients' high day-60 TCRbeta diversity was attributed to recipient cells surviving conditioning. Among T cells one year after transplant, newly produced cells accounted for most counts and diversity.

V was shortened by 10 bases and J by 1 base, with 13 bases between the two germline ends. The CDR3 is made up of 13 amino acids. This clonotype was recorded many times. What it binds is unknown. Unique molecular identifiers were incorporated when the TCRbeta library was constructed. TCRdb re-analysed the PCR reads in MiXCR, keeping a single row per CDR3 protein. The sample shows some 830,000 distinct CDR3 sequences, approximately 15% of them seen only once. This clonotype was sampled from a male patient aged 10 to 17 who had a stem cell transplant for acute lymphoblastic leukemia, so the T cells may come from the graft donor. The specimen comprised PBMCs, mostly from graft donor cells, sampled 360 days after TCRalphabeta/CD19-depleted stem cell transplant. V usage is TRBV12-3 or TRBV12-4 and J usage is TRBJ2-5; D gene uncertain. The CDR3 protein is CATSVIFQETQYF. The CDR3 coding sequence is TGTGCCACCTCAGTAATCTTCCAAGAGACCCAGTACTTC.